This passage covers 5 T cell receptor beta chains from one sample sequenced in a study of T-cell memory formation after mild COVID-19. Using its own MiXCR run on the 5' RACE reads, TCRdb lists one record per CDR3 protein. The sample includes 500,000 to 600,000 distinct CDR3 sequences, 18% of them seen just once. The material sequenced was PBMCs or a T cell subset sorted from them (not recorded which). All receptors come from an adult woman who had mild COVID-19 (a few samples of this study predate the infection). Cell type and time point are not known.

The chain carries TRBV5-1 and TRBJ2-5, with D unclear. V shed 8 bases and J shed 2 bases, with 19 bases lying between them. Germline CDR1 reads SGHRS; CDR2 reads YFSETQ. The length of the CDR3 is 15 residues. Here the CDR3 reads CASRRHVGFQETQYF. CDR3 in DNA: TGCGCCAGTCGGCGGCATGTAGGGTTTCAAGAGACCCAGTACTTC.

V and J are TRBV11-3 and TRBJ2-5; tentative D call: TRBD2 (5 bases). The germline V gene encodes CDR1 SGHNT and CDR2 YENEEA. Trimming removed 5 bases from V and 2 bases from J, with 15 bases in between. The CDR3 totals 15 residues. The CDR3, as DNA: TGTGCCAGCAGCCCAGACTACACAAGACAAGAGACCCAGTACTTC. Amino acid sequence: CASSPDYTRQETQYF.

This chain connects TRBV21-1 to TRBJ2-1; the DNA was not compared with TRBD1, the D call given in the table. TRBV21-1 is flagged as a pseudogene. The CDR3 totals 17 residues. CDR3 protein: CASSKALAGGKIDEQFF. The CDR3 nucleotides read TGTGCCAGCAGCAAAGCGCTGGCAGGGGGCAAGATTGATGAGCAGTTCTTC.

This clonotype was detected only a few times. V gene TRBV6-5 combines with J gene TRBJ1-1; D is perhaps TRBD1 (6 bases). The CDR3 has 15 amino acids. CDR1 is MNHEY, CDR2 SVGAGI, per germline. V lost 2 bases, J lost 4 bases, and 14 bases lay in between. CDR3: CASSYANTGSTEAFF. In DNA, the CDR3 is TGTGCCAGCAGTTACGCGAATACAGGGAGCACTGAAGCTTTCTTT.

The chain is built from TRBV5-1 and TRBJ2-3; D gene unclear. V was trimmed by 6 bases and J by 1 base, leaving 15 bases between them. The CDR3 loop spans 15 amino acids. Germline V lookup: CDR1 SGHRS, CDR2 YFSETQ. CDR3 nucleotide sequence: TGCGCCAGCACCCCCTTCCAGCCGCGCACAGATACGCAGTATTTT. Protein product: CASTPFQPRTDTQYF.